The rows below give T cell receptor beta chains drawn from one sample of a study of T cell clones after liver transplantation. Sequenced by immunoSEQ multiplex PCR; TCRdb stores in-frame clones only, minus some. The table shows some 33,000 clones, with about 94% occurring only once. Sequenced material: CD8+ T cells from blood, taken 12 months after liver transplant. These receptors all come from a human patient who received a liver transplant. Some T cells may originate from the graft donor. The CDR3 runs from the conserved cysteine through the conserved F or W. D genes are given only for firm matches. Rows may omit the clone size; those that give it use once, few, many or a size class.

-	-	TRBV19	TRBJ2-1	CATNGAPSYNEQFF	TGTGCCACCAACGGGGCCCCATCCTACAATGAGCAGTTCTTC
once	-	TRBV11-2	TRBJ2-5	CASSLDKTGEYQETQYF	TGTGCCAGCAGCTTAGATAAAACAGGAGAATACCAAGAGACCCAGTACTTC
once	TRBD2	TRBV11-2	TRBJ2-1	CASSFTAGPQYNEQFF	TGTGCCAGCAGCTTCACAGCGGGGCCGCAGTACAATGAGCAGTTCTTC
-	TRBD1	TRBV11-2	TRBJ2-7	CASSSGRGQGVHEQYF	TGTGCCAGCAGCTCTGGCCGCGGACAGGGAGTCCACGAGCAGTACTTC
-	TRBD2	TRBV4-1	TRBJ2-1	CASSQEGLATREQFF	TGCGCCAGCAGCCAAGAGGGACTAGCTACGCGTGAGCAGTTCTTC
once	-	TRBV11-2	TRBJ2-5	CASSYRDGLGETQYF	TGTGCCAGCAGCTACCGAGACGGGCTAGGGGAGACCCAGTACTTC
-	-	TRBV4-3	TRBJ2-3	CASSQDGIGLSTDTQYF	TGCGCCAGCAGCCAAGATGGGATCGGTCTTAGCACAGATACGCAGTATTTT
-	-	TRBV7-9	TRBJ1-1	CASSSGGALGAFF	TGTGCCAGCAGCAGTGGGGGGGCCCTTGGAGCTTTCTTT
-	-	TRBV7-9	TRBJ2-5	CASSSQAAGLEKTQYF	TGTGCCAGCAGCTCTCAAGCCGCGGGACTGGAGAAGACCCAGTACTTC
-	TRBD1	TRBV4-1	TRBJ2-2	CASSQKGQGNTGELFF	TGCGCCAGCAGCCAAAAGGGACAGGGGAATACCGGGGAGCTGTTTTTT
-	-	TRBV11-3	TRBJ2-1	CASSGDRKQFF	TGTGCCAGCAGCGGGGATAGGAAGCAGTTCTTC
-	-	TRBV6-5	TRBJ2-5	CASRNRYQETQYF	TGTGCCAGCAGGAACAGATACCAAGAGACCCAGTACTTC
-	TRBD1	TRBV7-8	TRBJ2-1	CASSSPLGQGYNEQFF	TGTGCCAGCAGCTCGCCCCTGGGACAGGGTTACAATGAGCAGTTCTTC
-	-	TRBV7-9	TRBJ2-5	CASSLGVEETQYF	TGTGCCAGCAGCTTAGGCGTGGAAGAGACCCAGTACTTC
-	TRBD2	TRBV11-2	TRBJ2-1	CASSLLSGRGSYNEQFF	TGTGCCAGCAGCTTACTTAGCGGGAGAGGTTCCTACAATGAGCAGTTCTTC
-	-	TRBV5-1	TRBJ2-7	CASSLGGGPYEQYF	TGCGCCAGCAGCTTGGGTGGCGGACCCTACGAGCAGTACTTC
few	-	TRBV28	TRBJ2-7	CASSFRGFYEQYF	TGTGCCAGCAGTTTTCGGGGGTTCTACGAGCAGTACTTC
-	TRBD1	TRBV7-9	TRBJ2-1	CASSLRDRDNEQFF	TGTGCCAGCAGCTTACGGGACAGGGATAATGAGCAGTTCTTC
-	-	TRBV4-1	TRBJ2-7	CASGTGQSYEQYF	TGCGCCAGCGGAACAGGACAATCCTACGAGCAGTACTTC
-	-	TRBV11-3	TRBJ1-2	CASSNRDKFNYGYTF	TGTGCCAGCAGCAACCGGGACAAGTTTAACTATGGCTACACCTTC
-	-	TRBV7-9	TRBJ2-7	CASSLDSLEQYF	TGTGCCAGCAGCTTGGATAGTCTAGAGCAGTACTTC
-	TRBD1	TRBV19	TRBJ2-4	CASRITGVAAKNIQYF	TGTGCCAGTAGGATTACAGGGGTGGCTGCCAAAAACATTCAGTACTTC
-	-	TRBV5-1	TRBJ2-5	CASSPDRGKTQYF	TGCGCCAGCTCCCCGGATCGGGGTAAGACCCAGTACTTC
once	-	TRBV10-2	TRBJ1-4	CASSEGRGNEKLFF	TGCGCCAGCAGTGAGGGCAGGGGAAACGAAAAACTGTTTTTT
-	-	TRBV7-9	TRBJ2-5	CASSLVGERWETQYF	TGTGCCAGCAGCTTAGTGGGGGAGCGTTGGGAGACCCAGTACTTC
-	TRBD1	TRBV9	TRBJ2-7	CASSATGVGSYEQYF	TGTGCCAGCAGCGCCACAGGGGTAGGATCCTACGAGCAGTACTTC
-	-	TRBV11-2	TRBJ2-3	CASTEMGTDTQYF	TGTGCCAGCACTGAAATGGGCACAGATACGCAGTATTTT
-	-	TRBV28	TRBJ2-7	CASNRMARSYEQYF	TGTGCCAGCAACCGGATGGCCCGATCCTACGAGCAGTACTTC
-	-	TRBV6-1	TRBJ2-5	CASSGAEQETQYF	TGTGCCAGCAGTGGGGCAGAACAAGAGACCCAGTACTTC
-	-	TRBV6-1	TRBJ1-2	CASSEAPGPANYGYTF	TGTGCCAGCAGTGAAGCCCCCGGACCGGCTAACTATGGCTACACCTTC
-	TRBD1	TRBV4-1	TRBJ1-4	CASSQISRGHDGKLFF	TGCGCCAGCAGCCAAATTTCGAGGGGGCATGACGGAAAACTGTTTTTT
-	TRBD2	TRBV6-5	TRBJ2-1	CASSYAGGPTEQFF	TGTGCCAGCAGTTACGCGGGAGGGCCAACTGAGCAGTTCTTC
few	TRBD1	TRBV9	TRBJ1-2	CASSSDWTGEPYGYTF	TGTGCCAGCAGCTCCGACTGGACAGGGGAACCCTATGGCTACACCTTC
-	-	TRBV30	TRBJ1-1	CAWRGQGSTEAFF	TGTGCCTGGAGAGGGCAGGGGTCAACTGAAGCTTTCTTT
-	-	TRBV10-2	TRBJ1-1	CASEGGPNTEAFF	TGCGCCAGTGAGGGGGGACCGAACACTGAAGCTTTCTTT
once	-	TRBV4-1	TRBJ1-5	CASSPRTDNQPQHF	TGCGCCAGCAGCCCAAGGACAGATAATCAGCCCCAGCATTTT
-	-	TRBV28	TRBJ1-2	CASVGLEEANYGYTF	TGTGCCAGCGTTGGGCTGGAAGAAGCTAACTATGGCTACACCTTC
few	-	TRBV7-6	TRBJ2-3	CASSLKRSGALTDTQYF	TGTGCCAGCAGTCTTAAAAGGTCGGGAGCCCTCACAGATACGCAGTATTTT
-	-	TRBV7-9	TRBJ1-1	CASSLGAGTEAFF	TGTGCCAGCAGCTTAGGGGCGGGGACTGAAGCTTTCTTT
-	-	TRBV7-9	TRBJ2-2	CASSLREKVGELFF	TGTGCCAGCAGCCTTAGGGAGAAAGTCGGGGAGCTGTTTTTT
-	TRBD1	TRBV13	TRBJ2-7	CASSFRQGVMDEQYF	TGTGCCAGCAGCTTCCGACAGGGGGTGATGGACGAGCAGTACTTC
-	TRBD2	TRBV27	TRBJ2-7	CASSPLTSGRYEQYF	TGTGCCAGCAGTCCGTTGACTAGCGGGAGATACGAGCAGTACTTC
-	-	TRBV4-2	TRBJ2-7	CASSSQYGEQYF	TGTGCCAGCAGCTCTCAGTATGGGGAGCAGTACTTC
-	-	TRBV28	TRBJ2-3	CASSFPPTDTQYF	TGTGCCAGCAGTTTCCCCCCCACAGATACGCAGTATTTT
-	TRBD2	TRBV19	TRBJ2-1	CASTRTSGYYNEQFF	TGTGCCAGTACGAGGACTAGCGGATACTACAATGAGCAGTTCTTC
-	-	TRBV4-1	TRBJ2-7	CASSQDLWQGSYEQYF	TGCGCCAGCAGCCAAGATCTATGGCAGGGCTCCTACGAGCAGTACTTC
-	-	TRBV11-2	TRBJ2-1	CASSFGPGTYNEQFF	-
-	-	TRBV28	TRBJ1-1	CASGPPGPLNTEAFF	TGTGCCAGCGGCCCCCCCGGGCCGTTGAACACTGAAGCTTTCTTT
-	-	TRBV11-2	TRBJ1-2	CASSLGGGSRGGYTF	TGTGCCAGCAGCTTAGGTGGCGGGAGCCGAGGGGGCTACACCTTC
-	-	TRBV27	TRBJ2-3	CASSTRARFTDTQYF	TGTGCCAGCAGTACCCGGGCCAGGTTCACAGATACGCAGTATTTT
once	TRBD2	TRBV10-2	TRBJ2-1	CASSELAGGSNEQFF	TGCGCCAGCAGTGAACTAGCGGGAGGGTCCAATGAGCAGTTCTTC
-	TRBD1	TRBV15	TRBJ1-3	CATSFQGARGTIYF	TGTGCCACCAGCTTTCAGGGGGCCCGGGGCACCATATATTTT